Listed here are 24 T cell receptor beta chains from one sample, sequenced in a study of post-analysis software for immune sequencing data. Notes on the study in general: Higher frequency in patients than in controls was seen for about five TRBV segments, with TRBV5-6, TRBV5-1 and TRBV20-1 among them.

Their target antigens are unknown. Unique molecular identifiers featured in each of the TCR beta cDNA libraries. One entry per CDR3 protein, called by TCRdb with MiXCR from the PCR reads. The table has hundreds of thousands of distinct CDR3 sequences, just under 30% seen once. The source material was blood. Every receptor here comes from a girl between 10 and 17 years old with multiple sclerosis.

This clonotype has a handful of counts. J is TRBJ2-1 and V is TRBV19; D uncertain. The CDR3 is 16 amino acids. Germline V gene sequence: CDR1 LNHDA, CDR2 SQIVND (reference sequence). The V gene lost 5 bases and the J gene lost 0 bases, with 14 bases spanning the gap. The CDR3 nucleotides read TGTGCCAGTAGTCCCCGTCCCTTAAGCTCCTACAATGAGCAGTTCTTC. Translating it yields CASSPRPLSSYNEQFF.

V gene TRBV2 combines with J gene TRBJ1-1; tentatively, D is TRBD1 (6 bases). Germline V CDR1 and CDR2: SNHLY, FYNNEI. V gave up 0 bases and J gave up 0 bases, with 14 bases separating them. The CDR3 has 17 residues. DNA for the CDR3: TGTGCCAGCAGTGAAGCGCTTCCTGGACAGTTGAACACTGAAGCTTTCTTT. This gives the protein CASSEALPGQLNTEAFF.

The DNA of the CDR3 is TGTGCCATCAGTGAGGGGTCCTACAATGAGCAGTTCTTC. Translation: CAISEGSYNEQFF. The V gene is TRBV10-3, the J gene TRBJ2-1; D not resolved. Germline V CDR1 and CDR2: ENHRY, SYGVKD. The CDR3 is 13 amino acids. V lost 2 bases to trimming and J lost 1 base, with 3 bases between them.

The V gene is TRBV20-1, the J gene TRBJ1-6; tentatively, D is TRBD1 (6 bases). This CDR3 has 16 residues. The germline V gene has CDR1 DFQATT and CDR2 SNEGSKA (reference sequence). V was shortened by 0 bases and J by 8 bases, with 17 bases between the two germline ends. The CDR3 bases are TGCAGTGCTAGAGAGCCCCGGGGGGCGCATTATTCACCCCTCCACTTT. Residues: CSAREPRGAHYSPLHF.

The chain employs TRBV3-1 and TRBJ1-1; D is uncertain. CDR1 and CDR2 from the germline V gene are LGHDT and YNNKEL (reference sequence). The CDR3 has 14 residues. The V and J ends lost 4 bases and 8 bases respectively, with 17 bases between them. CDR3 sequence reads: CASSPTYEPAEAFF. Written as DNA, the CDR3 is TGTGCCAGCAGCCCGACTTACGAGCCCGCGGAAGCTTTCTTT.

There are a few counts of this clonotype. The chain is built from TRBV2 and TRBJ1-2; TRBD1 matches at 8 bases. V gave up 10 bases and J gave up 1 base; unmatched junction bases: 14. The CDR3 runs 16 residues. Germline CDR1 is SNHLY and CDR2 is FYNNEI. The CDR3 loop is CAIRRRGQARNYGYTF. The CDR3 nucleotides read TGTGCCATCAGGAGGCGGGGACAGGCCCGTAACTATGGCTACACCTTC.

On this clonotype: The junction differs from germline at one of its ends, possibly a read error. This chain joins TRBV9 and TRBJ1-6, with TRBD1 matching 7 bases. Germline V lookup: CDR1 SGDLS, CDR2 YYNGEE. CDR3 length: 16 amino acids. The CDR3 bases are TGTACCAGCAGCGCGCGACAGGGTTTGAGTGGCTCACCCCTCCACTTT. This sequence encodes CTSSARQGLSGSPLHF.

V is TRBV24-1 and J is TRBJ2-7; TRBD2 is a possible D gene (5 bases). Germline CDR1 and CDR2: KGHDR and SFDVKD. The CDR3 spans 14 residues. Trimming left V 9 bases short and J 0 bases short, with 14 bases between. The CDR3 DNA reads TGTGCCACCGGAGGCGCTGGCTGCTCCTACGAGCAGTACTTC. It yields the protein CATGGAGCSYEQYF.

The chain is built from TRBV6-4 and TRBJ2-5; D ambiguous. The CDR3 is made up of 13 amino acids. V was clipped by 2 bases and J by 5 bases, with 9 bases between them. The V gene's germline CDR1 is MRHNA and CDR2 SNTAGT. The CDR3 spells CASSDGYSETQYF. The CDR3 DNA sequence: TGTGCCAGCAGTGACGGGTATTCGGAGACCCAGTACTTC.

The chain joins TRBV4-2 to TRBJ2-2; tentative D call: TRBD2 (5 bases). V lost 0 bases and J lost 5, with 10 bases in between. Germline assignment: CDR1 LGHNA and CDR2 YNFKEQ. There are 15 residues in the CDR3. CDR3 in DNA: TGTGCCAGCAGCCAAGATTTGAGGGTGACCGGGGAGCTGTTTTTT. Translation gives CASSQDLRVTGELFF.

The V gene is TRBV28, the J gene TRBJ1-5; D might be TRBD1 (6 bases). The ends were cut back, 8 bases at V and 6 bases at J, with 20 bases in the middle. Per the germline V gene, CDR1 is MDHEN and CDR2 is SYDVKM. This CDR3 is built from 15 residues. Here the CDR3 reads CASLKGRTARQPQHF. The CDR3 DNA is TGTGCCAGCCTTAAGGGCAGGACAGCCCGTCAGCCCCAGCATTTT.

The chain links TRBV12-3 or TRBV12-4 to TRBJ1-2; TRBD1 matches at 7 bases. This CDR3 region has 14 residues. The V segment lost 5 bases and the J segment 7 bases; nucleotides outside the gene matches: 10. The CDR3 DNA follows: TGTGCCAGCAGTCTACAGGGGACCGCTGGTGGCTACACCTTC. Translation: CASSLQGTAGGYTF.

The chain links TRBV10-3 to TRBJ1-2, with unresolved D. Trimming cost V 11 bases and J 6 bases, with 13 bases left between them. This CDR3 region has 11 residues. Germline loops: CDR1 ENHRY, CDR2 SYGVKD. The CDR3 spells CASNTRDGYTF. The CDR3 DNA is TGTGCCTCCAACACCCGGGATGGCTACACCTTC.

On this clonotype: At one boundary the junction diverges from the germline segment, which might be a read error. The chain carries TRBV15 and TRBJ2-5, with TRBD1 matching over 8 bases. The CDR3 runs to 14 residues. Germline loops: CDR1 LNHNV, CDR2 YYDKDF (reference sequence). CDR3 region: CTTSPRTGRETQYF. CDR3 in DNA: TGTACCACCAGCCCTAGGACAGGGCGGGAGACCCAGTACTTC.

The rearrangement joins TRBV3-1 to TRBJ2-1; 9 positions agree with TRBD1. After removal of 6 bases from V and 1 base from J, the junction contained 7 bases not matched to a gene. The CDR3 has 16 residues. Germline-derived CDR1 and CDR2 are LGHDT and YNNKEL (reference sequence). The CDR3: CASRDRGATSYNEQFF. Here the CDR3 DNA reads TGTGCCAGCAGAGACAGGGGGGCTACATCCTACAATGAGCAGTTCTTC.

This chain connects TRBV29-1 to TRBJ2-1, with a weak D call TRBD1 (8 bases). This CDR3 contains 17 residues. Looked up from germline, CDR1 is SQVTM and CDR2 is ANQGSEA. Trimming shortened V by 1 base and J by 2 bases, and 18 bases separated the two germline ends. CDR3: CSVEGGGTGDAYNEQFF. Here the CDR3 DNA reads TGCAGCGTTGAAGGGGGAGGGACAGGCGACGCCTACAATGAGCAGTTCTTC.

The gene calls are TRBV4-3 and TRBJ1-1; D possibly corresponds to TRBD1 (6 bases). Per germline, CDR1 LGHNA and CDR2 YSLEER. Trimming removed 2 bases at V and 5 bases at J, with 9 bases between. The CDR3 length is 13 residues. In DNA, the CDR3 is TGCGCCAGCAGCCAAAACAGGGCTACTGAAGCTTTCTTT. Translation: CASSQNRATEAFF.

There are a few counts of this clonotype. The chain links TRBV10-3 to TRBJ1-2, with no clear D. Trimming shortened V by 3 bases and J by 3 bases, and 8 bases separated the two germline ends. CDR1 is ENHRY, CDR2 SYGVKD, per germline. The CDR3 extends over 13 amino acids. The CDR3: CAISDRDHYGYTF. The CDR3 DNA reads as TGTGCCATCAGTGACCGAGACCACTATGGCTACACCTTC.

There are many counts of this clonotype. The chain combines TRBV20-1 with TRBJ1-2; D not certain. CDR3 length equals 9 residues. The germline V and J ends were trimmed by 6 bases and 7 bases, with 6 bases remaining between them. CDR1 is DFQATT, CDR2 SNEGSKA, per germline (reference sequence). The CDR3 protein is CSAPLGYTF. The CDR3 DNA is TGCAGTGCCCCGCTTGGCTACACCTTC.

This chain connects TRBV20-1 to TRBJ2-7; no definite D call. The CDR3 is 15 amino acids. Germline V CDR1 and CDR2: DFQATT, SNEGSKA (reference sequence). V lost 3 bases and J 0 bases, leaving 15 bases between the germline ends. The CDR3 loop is CSASDGLPSSYEQYF. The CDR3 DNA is TGCAGTGCTAGCGATGGGCTACCCAGCTCCTACGAGCAGTACTTC.

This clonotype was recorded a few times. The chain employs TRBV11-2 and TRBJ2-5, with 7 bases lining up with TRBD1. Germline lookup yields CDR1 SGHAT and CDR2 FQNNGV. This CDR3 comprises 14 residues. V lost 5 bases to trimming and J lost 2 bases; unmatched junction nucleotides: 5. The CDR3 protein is CASSQNRGQETQYF. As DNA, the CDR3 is TGTGCCAGCAGCCAGAACAGGGGTCAAGAGACCCAGTACTTC.

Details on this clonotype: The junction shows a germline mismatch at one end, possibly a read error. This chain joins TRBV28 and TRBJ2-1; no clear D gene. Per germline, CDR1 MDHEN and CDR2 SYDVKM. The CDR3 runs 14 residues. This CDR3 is CASSGNRAVNGQFF. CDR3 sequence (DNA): TGTGCCAGCAGTGGCAACCGGGCCGTCAATGGGCAGTTCTTC. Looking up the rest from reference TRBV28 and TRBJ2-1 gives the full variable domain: DVKVTQSSRYLVKRTGEKVFLECVQDMDHENMFWYRQDPGLGLRLIYFSYDVKMKEKGDIPEGYSVSREKKERFSLILESASTNQTSMYLCASSGNRAVNGQFFGPGTRLTVL.

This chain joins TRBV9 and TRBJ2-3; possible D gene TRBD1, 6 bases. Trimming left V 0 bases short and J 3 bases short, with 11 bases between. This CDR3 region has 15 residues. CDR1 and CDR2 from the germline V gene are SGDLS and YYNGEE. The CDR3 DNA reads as TGTGCCAGCAGCGTAGAGGACAGAAGTACAGATACGCAGTATTTT. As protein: CASSVEDRSTDTQYF. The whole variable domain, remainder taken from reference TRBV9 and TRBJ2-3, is DSGVTQTPKHLITATGQRVTLRCSPRSGDLSVYWYQQSLDQGLQFLIQYYNGEERAKGNILERFSAQQFPDLHSELNLSSLELGDSALYFCASSVEDRSTDTQYFGPGTRLTVL.

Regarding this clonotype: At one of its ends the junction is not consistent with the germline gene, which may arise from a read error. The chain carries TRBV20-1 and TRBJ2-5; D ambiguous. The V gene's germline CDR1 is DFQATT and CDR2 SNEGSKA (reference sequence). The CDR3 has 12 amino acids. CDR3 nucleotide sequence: TGCAGTGCAGCCGAGACCAGAGAGACCCAGCACTTC. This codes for CSAAETRETQHF.